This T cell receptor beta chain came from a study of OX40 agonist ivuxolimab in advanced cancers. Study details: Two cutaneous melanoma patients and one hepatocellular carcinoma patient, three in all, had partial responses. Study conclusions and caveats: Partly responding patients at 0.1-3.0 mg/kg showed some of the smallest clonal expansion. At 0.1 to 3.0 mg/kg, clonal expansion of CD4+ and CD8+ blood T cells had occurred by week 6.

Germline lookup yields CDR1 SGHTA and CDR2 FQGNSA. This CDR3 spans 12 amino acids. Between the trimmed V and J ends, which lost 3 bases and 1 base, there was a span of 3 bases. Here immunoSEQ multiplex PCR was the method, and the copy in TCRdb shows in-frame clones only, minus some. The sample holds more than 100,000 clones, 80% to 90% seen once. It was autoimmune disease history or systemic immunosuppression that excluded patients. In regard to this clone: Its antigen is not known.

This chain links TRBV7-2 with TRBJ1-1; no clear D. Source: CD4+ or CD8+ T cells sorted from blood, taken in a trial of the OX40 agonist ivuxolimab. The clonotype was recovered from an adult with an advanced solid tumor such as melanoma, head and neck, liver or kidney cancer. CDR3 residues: CASSFENTEAFF. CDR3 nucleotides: TGTGCCAGCAGCTTCGAGAACACTGAAGCTTTCTTT. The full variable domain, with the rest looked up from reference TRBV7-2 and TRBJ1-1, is GAGVSQSPSNKVTEKGKDVELRCDPISGHTALYWYRQSLGQGLEFLIYFQGNSAPDKSGLPSDRFSAERTGGSVSTLTIQRTQQEDSAVYLCASSFENTEAFFGQGTRLTVV.